This T cell receptor beta chain is from a study of control samples from healthy donors and cancer patients. The repertoire was sequenced with immunoSEQ multiplex PCR; TCRdb's copy has only in-frame clones and lacks some. The sample yields some 87,000 clones, around 84% seen once. CDR1 MDHEN and CDR2 SYDVKM come from the germline V gene. The CDR3 runs 15 residues. Trimming cost V 2 bases and J 3 bases; bases outside gene matches: 6. This sequence was found in a man between 60 and 75 years old with head and neck cancer. The V call is TRBV28, the J call TRBJ2-7, with 8 positions matching TRBD2. Specimen: PBMCs. CDR3: CASSLESSGHYEQYF. The DNA of the CDR3 is TGTGCCAGCAGTTTAGAGTCTAGCGGGCACTACGAGCAGTACTTC. Full variable domain (remainder filled in from reference TRBV28 and TRBJ2-7): DVKVTQSSRYLVKRTGEKVFLECVQDMDHENMFWYRQDPGLGLRLIYFSYDVKMKEKGDIPEGYSVSREKKERFSLILESASTNQTSMYLCASSLESSGHYEQYFGPGTRLTVT.